The rows below give T cell receptor beta chains drawn from one sample of a study of T-cell reconstitution after alpha-beta-depleted transplantation in children. TCRdb re-analysed the PCR reads in MiXCR, keeping a single row per CDR3 protein. The data show some 48,000 distinct CDR3 sequences, 5.5% to 7.5% seen once. Source: PBMCs, mostly from graft donor cells, taken 60 days after TCRalphabeta/CD19-depleted stem cell transplant. These receptors all come from a female patient aged 2 to 10 who had a stem cell transplant for aplastic anemia, so the T cells may come from the graft donor. CDR3s include the opening cysteine and the closing phenylalanine or tryptophan. The D gene is left open where the match is weak. Size is stated for part of the rows, as once, few or many counts, or as a class when the clone is expanded.

D: NA
J: TRBJ2-3
V: TRBV6-1
size: many
DNA: TGTGCCAGCAGTGATAGCGAGGGAAAAACAGATACGCAGTATTTT
CDR3: CASSDSEGKTDTQYF

D: NA
J: TRBJ1-5
V: TRBV11-2
size: NA
DNA: TGTGCCAGCAGCTTAGGGCCGAGTAGCAATCAGCCCCAGCATTTT
CDR3: CASSLGPSSNQPQHF

D: NA
J: TRBJ2-3
V: TRBV5-1
size: many
DNA: TGCGCCAGCAGCAAACTAGCTTCCACGCAGTATTTT
CDR3: CASSKLASTQYF

D: TRBD1
J: TRBJ1-6
V: TRBV5-6
size: many
DNA: TGTGCCAGCAGCCCAGGGGGCTATAATTCACCCCTCCACTTT
CDR3: CASSPGGYNSPLHF

D: NA
J: TRBJ2-7
V: TRBV6-5
size: many
DNA: TGTGCCAGCAGTTACTCAGGTATCCAAAGAGGCGACGAGCAGTACTTC
CDR3: CASSYSGIQRGDEQYF

D: TRBD2
J: TRBJ2-7
V: TRBV20-1
size: NA
DNA: TGCAGTGCTAGACTAGCGGGAGGATCCGAGCAGTACTTC
CDR3: CSARLAGGSEQYF

D: TRBD2
J: TRBJ2-7
V: TRBV12-3/TRBV12-4
size: many
DNA: TGTGCCAGCGGGACTAGCGGGGGCTACGAGCAGTACTTC
CDR3: CASGTSGGYEQYF

D: NA
J: TRBJ1-5
V: TRBV6-5
size: many
DNA: TGTGCCAGCAGTTACTCGCATCGACAGAATCAGCCCCAGCATTTT
CDR3: CASSYSHRQNQPQHF

D: NA
J: TRBJ1-6
V: TRBV6-4
size: few
DNA: TGTGCCAGCCACAGGGAGGGGAATTCACCCCTCCACTTT
CDR3: CASHREGNSPLHF

D: TRBD2
J: TRBJ2-3
V: TRBV19
size: NA
DNA: TGTGCCAGTAGTCCCCGGGGGGTCACAGATACGCAGTATTTT
CDR3: CASSPRGVTDTQYF

D: TRBD2
J: TRBJ2-1
V: TRBV20-1
size: many
DNA: TGCAGTGCTAGAAAAACTAGCGGGAGTCTCTATGAGCAGTTCTTC
CDR3: CSARKTSGSLYEQFF

D: NA
J: TRBJ2-5
V: TRBV5-1
size: NA
DNA: TGCGCCAGCAGCTTGGTAGGTAGCGGAGAGACCCAGTACTTC
CDR3: CASSLVGSGETQYF

D: TRBD2
J: TRBJ2-3
V: TRBV29-1
size: many
DNA: TGCAGCGTTGACCTAGCGGGAAGGGTGGATACGCAGTATTTT
CDR3: CSVDLAGRVDTQYF

D: TRBD2
J: TRBJ2-1
V: TRBV5-1
size: many
DNA: TGCGCCAGCAGCTTGGAAAGCGGGAGATACAATGAGCAGTTCTTC
CDR3: CASSLESGRYNEQFF

D: TRBD2
J: TRBJ2-7
V: TRBV29-1
size: many
DNA: TGCGGGGTAGCGGGAGGGCCCCGAGACGAGCAGTACTTC
CDR3: CGVAGGPRDEQYF

D: NA
J: TRBJ1-1
V: TRBV9
size: many
DNA: TGTGCCAGCAGCGTAGACAGGAACACTGAAGCTTTCTTT
CDR3: CASSVDRNTEAFF

D: NA
J: TRBJ2-1
V: TRBV29-1
size: few
DNA: TGCAGCGTTGTCCCCCAAATGGGGTCCCCTTTAGGCAATGAGCAGTTCTTC
CDR3: CSVVPQMGSPLGNEQFF

D: TRBD1
J: TRBJ1-2
V: TRBV12-3/TRBV12-4
size: many
DNA: TGTGCCAGCAGTGCCGACAGGGACTATGGCTACACCTTC
CDR3: CASSADRDYGYTF

D: NA
J: TRBJ2-7
V: TRBV9
size: many
DNA: TGTGCCAGCAGCGTAGCTCCGAGGGGTACGTACGAGCAGTACTTC
CDR3: CASSVAPRGTYEQYF

D: NA
J: TRBJ1-6
V: TRBV30
size: NA
DNA: TGTGCCTGGAGTTGGCCAGAGGGAAATTCACCCCTCCACTTT
CDR3: CAWSWPEGNSPLHF

D: TRBD2
J: TRBJ2-3
V: TRBV5-1
size: many
DNA: TGCGCCAGCAGCTTGGTAGGCGGGACTAGGTTCACAGATACGCAGTATTTT
CDR3: CASSLVGGTRFTDTQYF

D: NA
J: TRBJ2-3
V: TRBV12-3/TRBV12-4
size: many
DNA: TGTGCCAGCAGTTTGGCGGGAGATACGCAGTATTTT
CDR3: CASSLAGDTQYF

D: NA
J: TRBJ1-1
V: TRBV6-5
size: many
DNA: TGTGCCAGCAGTCGAAAAAGGGTAGGCACTGAAGCTTTCTTT
CDR3: CASSRKRVGTEAFF

D: NA
J: TRBJ1-2
V: TRBV20-1
size: many
DNA: TGCAGTGCTACAAACGGGGACTATGGCTACACCTTC
CDR3: CSATNGDYGYTF

D: TRBD2
J: TRBJ2-3
V: TRBV27
size: many
DNA: TGTGCCAGCAGTTTAGGTCGTCTAGCGGGTGGTGGAGATACGCAGTATTTT
CDR3: CASSLGRLAGGGDTQYF

D: NA
J: TRBJ2-4
V: TRBV7-9
size: NA
DNA: TGTGCCAGCAGCTTTCAGGGTTCCCAGTACTTC
CDR3: CASSFQGSQYF